These 17 T cell receptor beta chains were sequenced from one sample in a study of CD8 T cells in ankylosing spondylitis. Each CDR3 protein gets one entry after TCRdb re-called the 5' RACE reads with MiXCR. The table lists 100,000 to 150,000 distinct CDR3 sequences, roughly a tenth of them singletons. Sequencing was carried out using blood, either unsorted or a sorted T cell fraction (not recorded which). These TCRs come from a male donor with ankylosing spondylitis or in good health (not recorded which).

This clonotype has just one count. The CDR3 DNA sequence: TGTGCCACCAGCAGATCCCTAGCGGGAGCCTACGAGCAGTACTTC. Translated, it gives CATSRSLAGAYEQYF. J is TRBJ2-7 and V is TRBV15; TRBD2 agrees at 10 bases. This CDR3 region has 15 residues. Germline V CDR1 and CDR2: LNHNV, YYDKDF (reference sequence). Trimming removed 2 bases from V and 2 bases from J; junction bases left unmatched: 3.

This clonotype was counted many times. This chain uses TRBV7-3 with TRBJ2-1, with D hard to call. Trimming pared 5 bases from V and 3 bases from J, leaving 8 bases between. CDR3 size: 13 residues. The germline CDR1 and CDR2 sequences are SGHTA and FQGTGA. Here the CDR3 DNA reads TGTGCCAGCAGCGACTCCAACTACAATGAGCAGTTCTTC. Translating gives CASSDSNYNEQFF.

The sample holds many counts of this clonotype. One end of the junction is discordant with germline, which a read error may explain. The gene calls are TRBV7-7 and TRBJ2-5; D is unclear. Germline V lookup: CDR1 SSHAT, CDR2 FNYEAQ (reference sequence). The CDR3 loop spans 13 amino acids. CDR3 sequence (DNA): TGTGCTAGCAGCCATCCCGGTGAAGAGACCCAGTACTTC. It encodes CASSHPGEETQYF.

The chain has TRBV28 and TRBJ2-5; the D gene is possibly TRBD2 (6 bases). Trimming took off 4 bases at V and 10 bases at J, with 22 bases between the two ends. The CDR3 consists of 15 residues. Germline V gene lookup returns CDR1 MDHEN and CDR2 SYDVKM. In DNA, the CDR3 is TGTGCCAGCAGTTCATACCGGGAGTCCAGGGTGGACCAGTACTTC. This sequence encodes CASSSYRESRVDQYF.

This chain joins TRBV7-2 and TRBJ2-1; the D is unclear. The V gene lost 3 bases and the J gene lost 7 bases, with 7 bases spanning the gap. Germline V CDR1 and CDR2: SGHTA, FQGNSA. The CDR3 is 12 amino acids. The DNA for the CDR3 is TGTGCCAGCAGCTTTCTGTGGAATGAGCAGTTCTTC. Its protein product is CASSFLWNEQFF. Together with reference TRBV7-2 and TRBJ2-1, the CDR3 gives the full variable domain: GAGVSQSPSNKVTEKGKDVELRCDPISGHTALYWYRQSLGQGLEFLIYFQGNSAPDKSGLPSDRFSAERTGGSVSTLTIQRTQQEDSAVYLCASSFLWNEQFFGPGTRLTVL.

This clonotype came up many times. The V and J genes are TRBV20-1 and TRBJ2-5; no definite D call. Germline CDR1 is DFQATT and CDR2 is SNEGSKA (reference sequence). The V end lost 2 bases, the J end lost 1 base, and 8 bases lay between the germline ends. CDR3 length: 13 amino acids. CDR3 loop: CSARLESQETQYF. The CDR3 region has the DNA TGCAGTGCTAGACTAGAGTCCCAAGAGACCCAGTACTTC.

The chain joins TRBV7-6 to TRBJ2-1; 8 nucleotides match TRBD1. CDR3 length equals 15 residues. The trim removed 1 base at V and 8 bases at J, leaving 7 bases unmatched. Germline V gives CDR1 SGHVS, CDR2 FNYEAQ. For the CDR3, the DNA is TGTGCCAGCAGCTTAGTAGGACAGGGAAGCGATGAGCAGTTCTTC. This sequence encodes CASSLVGQGSDEQFF.

This clonotype was observed many times. The chain recombines TRBV7-9 with TRBJ2-2; 8 positions agree with TRBD2. CDR1 and CDR2 (germline): SEHNR, FQNEAQ (reference sequence). The CDR3 has 15 residues. The J segment lost 4 bases and the V segment lost 4 bases, leaving 5 bases of the junction unmatched. The CDR3 DNA sequence: TGTGCCAGCAGCTCTATAGCGGGACCCACCGGGGAGCTGTTTTTT. It translates to CASSSIAGPTGELFF.

This clonotype showed up many times. The chain combines TRBV12-3 or TRBV12-4 with TRBJ2-2; tentatively, D is TRBD1 or TRBD2 (5 bases each). The CDR3 consists of 15 residues. Trimming removed 8 bases at V and 0 bases at J, with 13 bases between. CDR3 bases: TGTGCCAGCCAAGGTCGGGGACCGAACACCGGGGAGCTGTTTTTT. Translation: CASQGRGPNTGELFF.

This clonotype was counted ten times or more. The chain couples TRBV5-1 to TRBJ2-1, with D possibly matching TRBD2 (6 bases). Germline CDR1 SGHRS, CDR2 YFSETQ. This CDR3 is 13 amino acids long. V was cut by 1 base and J by 6 bases, with 8 bases left in between. The CDR3 sequence: CASSLRLVNEQFF. The CDR3 DNA sequence: TGCGCCAGCAGCTTGAGACTAGTCAATGAGCAGTTCTTC.

This clonotype was picked up many times. The V and J genes are TRBV7-2 and TRBJ1-2; D uncertain. Deletions cut 1 base from V and 4 bases from J, with 13 bases between. The V gene's germline CDR1 is SGHTA and CDR2 FQGNSA. The CDR3 sequence is 15 residues long. Written as DNA, the CDR3 is TGTGCCAGCAGCTTAGATGCCCAAATGGGCTATGGCTACACCTTC. Protein: CASSLDAQMGYGYTF.

This clonotype has a count of ten or more. This chain links TRBV5-1 with TRBJ1-3; 7 nucleotides line up with TRBD1. With V trimmed by 4 bases and J by 5 bases, 6 bases remained unmatched. Germline CDR1 is SGHRS and CDR2 is YFSETQ. The CDR3 is 14 residues long. This chain's CDR3 is CASSGGDSRNTIYF. The CDR3 DNA sequence: TGCGCCAGCAGCGGGGGGGACAGCAGAAACACCATATATTTT.

This clonotype was recorded many times. Its ends do not fully match the called genes, so a read error is possible. This chain links TRBV7-2 with TRBJ2-2; either TRBD1 or TRBD2 may fit D (5 bases each). The CDR3 is made up of 13 amino acids. Germline V gives CDR1 SGHTA, CDR2 FQGNSA. For the CDR3, the DNA is TGCGCCAGCAGCCCGAGGGGCACCGGGGAGCTGTTTTTT. This codes for CASSPRGTGELFF.

About this clonotype itself: This may come from a read error, since a much larger clone is one base off. The chain recombines TRBV18 with TRBJ1-4; D is ambiguous. Per germline, CDR1 KGHSH and CDR2 LQKENI. This CDR3 has 15 residues. V was trimmed by 4 bases and J by 4 bases, leaving 13 bases between them. CDR3 sequence (DNA): TGTGCCAGCTCACAAGTCGCAGGAATTAATGAAAAACTGTTTTTT. Translated, it gives CASSQVAGINEKLFF. The full variable domain, with the rest looked up from reference TRBV18 and TRBJ1-4, is NAGVMQNPRHLVRRRGQEARLRCSPMKGHSHVYWYRQLPEEGLKFMVYLQKENIIDESGMPKERFSAEFPKEGPSILRIQQVVRGDSAAYFCASSQVAGINEKLFFGSGTQLSVL.

This clonotype was seen ten or more times. The rearrangement uses TRBV20-1 and TRBJ2-1; possible D gene TRBD1, 5 bases. Germline CDR1 is DFQATT and CDR2 is SNEGSKA (reference sequence). The germline V and J ends were trimmed by 7 bases and 12 bases, with 25 bases remaining between them. The CDR3 totals 14 residues. Here the CDR3 reads CSGMDTAPLSGQFF. CDR3 in DNA: TGCAGTGGTATGGACACCGCGCCTCTGAGTGGGCAGTTCTTC.

This clonotype was observed a few times. The V gene is TRBV5-6, the J gene TRBJ2-5, with TRBD2 matching 11 bases. Trimming cost V 4 bases and J 6 bases; bases outside gene matches: 8. The CDR3 extends over 15 amino acids. CDR1 is SGHDT, CDR2 YYEEEE, per germline. The CDR3 DNA is TGTGCCAGCAGCGGCGGGACTAGCGGTAGAAAGACCCAGTACTTC. Translated, it gives CASSGGTSGRKTQYF. The full variable domain, in which reference TRBV5-6 and TRBJ2-5 provide the parts outside the CDR3, is DAGVTQSPTHLIKTRGQQVTLRCSPKSGHDTVSWYQQALGQGPQFIFQYYEEEERQRGNFPDRFSGHQFPNYSSELNVNALLLGDSALYLCASSGGTSGRKTQYFGPGTRLLVL.

This clonotype was picked up many times. V gene TRBV5-5 combines with J gene TRBJ2-1; 8 bases line up with TRBD1. V gave up 1 base and J gave up 10 bases; unmatched junction bases: 4. This CDR3 is 13 amino acids long. In germline, CDR1 is SGHKS, CDR2 YYEKEE (reference sequence). DNA for the CDR3: TGTGCCAGCAGCTTGACCAGACAGGGGGAGCAGTTCTTC. Translated: CASSLTRQGEQFF. Based on the CDR3 plus reference TRBV5-5 and TRBJ2-1, the full variable domain is DAGVTQSPTHLIKTRGQQVTLRCSPISGHKSVSWYQQVLGQGPQFIFQYYEKEERGRGNFPDRFSARQFPNYSSELNVNALLLGDSALYLCASSLTRQGEQFFGPGTRLTVL.